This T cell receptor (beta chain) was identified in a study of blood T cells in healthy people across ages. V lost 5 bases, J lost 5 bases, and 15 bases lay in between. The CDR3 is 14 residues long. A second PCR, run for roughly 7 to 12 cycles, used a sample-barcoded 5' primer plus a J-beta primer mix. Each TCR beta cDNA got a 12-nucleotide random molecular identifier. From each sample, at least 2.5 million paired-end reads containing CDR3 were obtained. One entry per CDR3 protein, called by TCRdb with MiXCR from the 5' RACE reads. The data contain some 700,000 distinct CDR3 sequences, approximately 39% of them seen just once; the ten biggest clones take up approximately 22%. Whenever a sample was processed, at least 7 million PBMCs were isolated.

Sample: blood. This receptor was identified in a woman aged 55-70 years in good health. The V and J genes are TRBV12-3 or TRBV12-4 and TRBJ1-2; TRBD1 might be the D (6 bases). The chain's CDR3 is CASSPTGGAYGYTF. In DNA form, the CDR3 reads TGTGCCAGCAGTCCGACCGGGGGCGCGTATGGCTACACCTTC.